Listed below are T cell receptor beta chains from one sample, sequenced in a study of cytomegalovirus exposure and HLA in healthy donors. TCRdb keeps only in-frame clones here, not all; method: immunoSEQ multiplex PCR. The sample includes some 120,000 clones. The sequenced sample consisted of PBMCs. These receptors were obtained from a woman aged 55-70 years in good health and CMV-seronegative. The CDR3 runs from the conserved cysteine through the conserved F or W. The order of the fields is J gene, V gene, D gene, CDR3 DNA, CDR3 protein. D genes are given only for firm matches.

J: TRBJ1-4; V: TRBV7-2; D: TRBD1; DNA: TGTGCCAGCAGCTCCCGACAGGGTTGGGATGAAAAACTGTTTTTT; CDR3: CASSSRQGWDEKLFF
J: TRBJ2-3; V: TRBV9; D: -; DNA: TGTGCCAGCACCAGGCAGGACACAGATACGCAGTATTTT; CDR3: CASTRQDTDTQYF
J: TRBJ2-7; V: TRBV11-3; D: -; DNA: TGTGCCAGCAGCCTGGGGCCGAGATCAGAGCAGTACTTC; CDR3: CASSLGPRSEQYF
J: TRBJ2-1; V: TRBV18; D: -; DNA: TGTGCCAGCTCACCGACCCGGGACTCCGATTTGTTCTTC; CDR3: CASSPTRDSDLFF
J: TRBJ1-5; V: TRBV5-6; D: TRBD1; DNA: TGTGCCAGCAGCTTATCCCGGACAGGGGGCAATCAGCCCCAGCATTTT; CDR3: CASSLSRTGGNQPQHF
J: TRBJ2-1; V: TRBV7-3; D: -; DNA: TGTGCCAGCAGCTTAACCCCTCAGGGGGGTAATGAGCAGTTCTTC; CDR3: CASSLTPQGGNEQFF
J: TRBJ1-6; V: TRBV28; D: TRBD1; DNA: TGTGCCAGCAGCCCCGGACAGGGTAACAATTCACCCCTCCACTTT; CDR3: CASSPGQGNNSPLHF
J: TRBJ1-3; V: TRBV7-9; D: -; DNA: TGTGCCAGCAGCTTAGCGACTACAAGGGGAAACACCATATATTTT; CDR3: CASSLATTRGNTIYF
J: TRBJ2-2; V: TRBV27; D: TRBD2; DNA: TGTGCCAGCAGTTTACGGTCCCGCGGGGGGGCTCTTCGTACCGGGGAGCTGTTTTTT; CDR3: CASSLRSRGGALRTGELFF
J: TRBJ2-1; V: TRBV5-1; D: -; DNA: TGCGCCAGCAGCGGCAGGGTTTTTGGCACCAATGAGCAGTTCTTC; CDR3: CASSGRVFGTNEQFF
J: TRBJ1-1; V: TRBV12-5; D: TRBD1; DNA: TGTGCTAGTGGTTCGGGGACAGGGGACGAAACTTTCTTT; CDR3: CASGSGTGDETFF
J: TRBJ1-1; V: TRBV5-6; D: TRBD1; DNA: TGTGCCAGCAACCCTGGGGACAGGGACTTCACTGAAGCTTTCTTT; CDR3: CASNPGDRDFTEAFF
J: TRBJ1-5; V: TRBV15; D: -; DNA: TGTGCCACCAGCAGAGATAGTCAGCCCCAGCATTTT; CDR3: CATSRDSQPQHF